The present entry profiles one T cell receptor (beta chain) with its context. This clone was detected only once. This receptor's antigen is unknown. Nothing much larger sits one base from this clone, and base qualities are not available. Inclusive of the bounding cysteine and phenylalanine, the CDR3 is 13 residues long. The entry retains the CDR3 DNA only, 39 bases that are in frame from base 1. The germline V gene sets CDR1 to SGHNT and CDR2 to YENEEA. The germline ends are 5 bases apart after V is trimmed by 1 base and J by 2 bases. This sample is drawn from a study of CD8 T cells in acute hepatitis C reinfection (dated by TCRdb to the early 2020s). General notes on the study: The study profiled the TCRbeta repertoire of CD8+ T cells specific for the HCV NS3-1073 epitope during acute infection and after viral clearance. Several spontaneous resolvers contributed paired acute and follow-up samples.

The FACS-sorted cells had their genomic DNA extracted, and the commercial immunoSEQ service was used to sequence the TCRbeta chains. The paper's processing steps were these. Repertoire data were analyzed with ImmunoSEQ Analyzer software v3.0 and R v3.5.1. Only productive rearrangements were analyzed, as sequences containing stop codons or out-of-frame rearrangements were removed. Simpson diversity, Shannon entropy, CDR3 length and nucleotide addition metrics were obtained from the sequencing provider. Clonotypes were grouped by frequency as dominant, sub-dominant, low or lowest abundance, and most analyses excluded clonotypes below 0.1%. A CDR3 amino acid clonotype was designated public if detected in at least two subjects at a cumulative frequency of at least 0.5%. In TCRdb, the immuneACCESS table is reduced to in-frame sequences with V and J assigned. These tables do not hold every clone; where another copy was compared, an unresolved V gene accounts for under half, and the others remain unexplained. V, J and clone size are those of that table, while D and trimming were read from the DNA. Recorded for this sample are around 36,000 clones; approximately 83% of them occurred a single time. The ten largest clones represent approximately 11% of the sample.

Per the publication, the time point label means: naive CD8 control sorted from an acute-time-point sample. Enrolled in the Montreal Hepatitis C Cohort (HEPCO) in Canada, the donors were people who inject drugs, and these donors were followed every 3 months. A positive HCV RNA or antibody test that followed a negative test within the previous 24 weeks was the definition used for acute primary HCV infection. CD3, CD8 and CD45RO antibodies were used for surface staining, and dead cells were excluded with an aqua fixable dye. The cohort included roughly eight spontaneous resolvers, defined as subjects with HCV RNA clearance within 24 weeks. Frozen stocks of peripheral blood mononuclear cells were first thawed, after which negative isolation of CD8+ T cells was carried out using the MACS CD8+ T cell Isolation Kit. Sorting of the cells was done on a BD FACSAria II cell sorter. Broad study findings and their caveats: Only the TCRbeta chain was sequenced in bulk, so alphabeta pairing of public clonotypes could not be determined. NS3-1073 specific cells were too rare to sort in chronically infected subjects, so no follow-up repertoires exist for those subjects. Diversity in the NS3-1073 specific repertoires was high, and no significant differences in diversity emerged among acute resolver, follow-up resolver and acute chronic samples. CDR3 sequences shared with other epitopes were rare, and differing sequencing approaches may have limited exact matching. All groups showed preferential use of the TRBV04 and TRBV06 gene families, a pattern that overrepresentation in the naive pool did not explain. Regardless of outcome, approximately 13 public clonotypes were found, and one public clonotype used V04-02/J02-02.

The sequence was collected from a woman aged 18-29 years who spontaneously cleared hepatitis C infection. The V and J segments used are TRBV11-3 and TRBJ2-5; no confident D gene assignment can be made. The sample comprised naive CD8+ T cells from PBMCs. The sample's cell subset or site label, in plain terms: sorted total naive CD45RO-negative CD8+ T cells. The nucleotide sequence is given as TGTGCCAGCAGCTTAGGGGAACAAGAGACCCAGTACTTC. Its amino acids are CASSLGEQETQYF.